This TCR beta chain was documented in a study of multiple sclerosis patients with progressive multifocal leukoencephalopathy. This CDR3 has 15 amino acids. Germline CDR1 reads SGHDT; CDR2 reads YYEEEE. Trimming left V 6 bases short and J 2 bases short, with 14 bases between. Documented time point: time of PML onset. Every listed patient previously received interferon beta; all PML patients were women. Data came from immunoSEQ multiplex PCR; TCRdb stores just in-frame clones and leaves some out. The sample holds fewer than 40,000 clones, about 90% seen once. The study's findings and limits: PML-onset expanded TRB clones were detectable before and during natalizumab therapy.

On this clone: The antigen is not known.

The rearrangement uses TRBV5-6 and TRBJ1-4; tentative D call: TRBD1 (6 bases). The TCR sequence derives from a human donor with progressive multifocal leukoencephalopathy. The starting material was PBMCs, obtained from a patient treated with natalizumab. The chain's CDR3 is CASIKGGMTNEKLFF. The CDR3 DNA follows: TGTGCCAGCATCAAGGGGGGGATGACTAATGAAAAACTGTTTTTT.